The 27 T cell receptor beta chains below were found in one sample sequenced in a study of shared clonotypes between healthy human individuals. Naive CD8 cells, CD45RO-negative and positively selected for CCR7, excluded terminally differentiated effector memory CD45RA+ cells. Sequenced by immunoSEQ multiplex PCR; TCRdb stores in-frame clones only, minus some. The data show some 2.1 million clones, less than 95% seen once. The sample was naive CD8+ T cells sorted from blood. These receptors all stem from a man aged 18 to 30 in good health.

Details on this clone: Other DNA sequences within the sample encode an identical CDR3. The V and J genes are TRBV5-5 and TRBJ1-1; possible D gene TRBD1, 6 bases. V was trimmed by 0 bases and J by 5 bases, leaving 11 bases between them. Germline V gene sequence: CDR1 SGHKS, CDR2 YYEKEE (reference sequence). The CDR3 is made up of 14 amino acids. The CDR3 sequence is CASSLGQGRTEAFF. The DNA for the CDR3 is TGTGCCAGCAGCTTGGGTCAGGGGAGGACTGAAGCTTTCTTT.

A note on this clone: The sample contains more than one DNA sequence encoding this CDR3. The chain recombines TRBV19 with TRBJ1-1, with unresolved D. V was pared by 3 bases and J by 4 bases, with 6 bases between. The CDR3 has 12 residues. The V gene's germline CDR1 is LNHDA and CDR2 SQIVND (reference sequence). The CDR3 DNA follows: TGTGCCAGTAGTATCTCCCTCACTGAAGCTTTCTTT. Translating it yields CASSISLTEAFF.

The V and J genes are TRBV4-1 and TRBJ2-1; no firm D call. Germline CDR1 MGHRA, CDR2 YSYEKL. This CDR3 has 13 residues. V lost 2 bases and J 4 bases, leaving 6 bases between the germline ends. CDR3 in DNA: TGCGCCAGCAGCCAAATTGAGTACAATGAGCAGTTCTTC. Translation: CASSQIEYNEQFF.

This chain joins TRBV7-9 and TRBJ1-2; no definite D call. Germline V gene sequence: CDR1 SEHNR, CDR2 FQNEAQ (reference sequence). This CDR3 region has 13 residues. V lost 6 bases, J lost 8 bases, and 16 bases lay in between. This chain's CDR3 is CASSPARIWGYTF. DNA for the CDR3: TGTGCCAGCAGTCCAGCTCGGATCTGGGGCTACACCTTC.

The chain couples TRBV4-2 to TRBJ2-1, with D uncertain. Per the germline V gene, CDR1 is LGHNA and CDR2 is YNFKEQ. The V end lost 1 base, the J end lost 4 bases, and 5 bases lay between the germline ends. The CDR3 is 13 residues long. Here the CDR3 reads CASSQATYNEQFF. In nucleotides, the CDR3 is TGTGCCAGCAGCCAAGCGACTTACAATGAGCAGTTCTTC.

This clone came up once. The rearrangement uses TRBV29-1 and TRBJ2-3; D possibly corresponds to TRBD2 (6 bases). CDR3 size: 13 residues. Germline CDR1 and CDR2: SQVTM and ANQGSEA. Trimming took off 8 bases at V and 0 bases at J, with 12 bases between the two ends. CDR3 in DNA: TGCAGCTGGAGGGGCCACAGCACAGATACGCAGTATTTT. This translates into CSWRGHSTDTQYF.

The V gene is TRBV29-1, the J gene TRBJ2-7; D call uncertain. Germline CDR1 reads SQVTM; CDR2 reads ANQGSEA. The CDR3 sequence is 13 residues long. Trimming took off 2 bases at V and 2 bases at J, with 10 bases between the two ends. In DNA, the CDR3 is TGCAGCGTTGAAAAGGGATCACCCTACGAGCAGTACTTC. This codes for CSVEKGSPYEQYF.

The chain combines TRBV4-1 with TRBJ1-1, with 8 bases that match TRBD1. After removal of 1 base from V and 0 bases from J, the junction contained 4 bases not matched to a gene. Germline CDR1 is MGHRA and CDR2 is YSYEKL. CDR3 length: 16 amino acids. CDR3 amino acids: CASSQAPTGVNTEAFF. The CDR3, as DNA: TGCGCCAGCAGCCAAGCTCCGACAGGGGTGAACACTGAAGCTTTCTTT.

This chain links TRBV7-9 with TRBJ2-5; 7 bases fit TRBD1. V was pared by 5 bases and J by 2 bases, with 11 bases of the junction left unmatched. CDR1 SEHNR and CDR2 FQNEAQ come from the germline V gene (reference sequence). The CDR3 length is 16 residues. The CDR3 is CASSPPPGQAQETQYF. The CDR3 coding sequence is TGTGCCAGCAGCCCCCCCCCAGGACAGGCTCAAGAGACCCAGTACTTC.

The chain carries TRBV27 and TRBJ2-7, with 9 bases lining up with TRBD1. Per the germline V gene, CDR1 is MNHEY and CDR2 is SMNVEV (reference sequence). Unmatched junction bases numbered 15, after V lost 7 bases and J lost 11 bases. The CDR3 extends over 14 amino acids. The CDR3 bases are TGTGCCAGCACCACGGGACAGGGCCTTAGGCGGGAGTACTTC. Translating it yields CASTTGQGLRREYF.

With respect to this clone: One end of the junction varies from germline; a read error may be responsible. This sample also contains other DNA sequences that code for the same CDR3. The chain recombines TRBV25-1 with TRBJ1-4; D not certain. Germline V gene lookup returns CDR1 MGHDK and CDR2 SYGVNS. The CDR3 contains 15 residues. CDR3 nucleotide sequence: TGTGCCAGCAGTGAAGGCGGGTTGACTAATGAGAAACTGTTTTTT. It specifies CASSEGGLTNEKLFF.

J is TRBJ1-4 and V is TRBV19; tentatively, D is TRBD1 (5 bases). The CDR3 contains 14 residues. Germline CDR1 and CDR2: LNHDA and SQIVND (reference sequence). Trimming left V 6 bases short and J 3 bases short, with 11 bases between. CDR3 DNA: TGTGCCAGTAGGATGACGGGGGCTAATGAAAAACTGTTTTTT. Amino acids: CASRMTGANEKLFF.

This chain joins TRBV2 and TRBJ2-1; TRBD1 matches 8 bases. Losses at the gene ends were 8 bases for V and 4 bases for J; bases not matched to a gene: 4. This CDR3 region has 13 residues. Germline V gives CDR1 SNHLY, CDR2 FYNNEI. This CDR3 reads CASGQGGYNEQFF. The CDR3 DNA reads TGTGCCAGCGGACAGGGTGGGTACAATGAGCAGTTCTTC.

The chain recombines TRBV7-2 with TRBJ2-7; D call uncertain. This CDR3 spans 13 amino acids. V was pared by 2 bases and J by 3 bases, with 8 bases between. CDR1 is SGHTA, CDR2 FQGNSA, per germline. CDR3 in DNA: TGTGCCAGCAGCTTAATCGGAATCTACGAGCAGTACTTC. This codes for CASSLIGIYEQYF.

A few counts support this clone. The chain couples TRBV19 to TRBJ2-7, with 13 bases matching TRBD2. This CDR3 has 14 amino acids. Germline CDR1 LNHDA, CDR2 SQIVND (reference sequence). The V gene end was trimmed by 9 bases and the J gene end by 6 bases; junction bases not matched to a gene: 8. CDR3 protein: CASAGTSGIGEQYF. The CDR3 DNA is TGTGCCAGCGCGGGGACTAGCGGGATAGGCGAGCAGTACTTC.

The chain couples TRBV7-2 to TRBJ2-7; tentative D call: TRBD1 (6 bases). The germline gives CDR1 SGHTA, CDR2 FQGNSA. Between the trimmed V and J ends, which lost 5 bases and 5 bases, there was a span of 16 bases. This CDR3 has 14 residues. Written as DNA, the CDR3 is TGTGCCAGCAGCGGGGACATCCGAATTGACGAGCAGTACTTC. Its protein is CASSGDIRIDEQYF.

The V gene is TRBV7-6, the J gene TRBJ2-1; 7 bases agree with TRBD2. CDR1 is SGHVS and CDR2 is FNYEAQ in the germline V gene. The CDR3 is made up of 17 amino acids. V trimming: 4 bases; J trimming: 3 bases; junction bases outside the gene matches: 12. The CDR3 is CASSWGDQTSIYNEQFF. The DNA for the CDR3 is TGTGCCAGCAGCTGGGGAGATCAGACTAGCATCTACAATGAGCAGTTCTTC.

The chain recombines TRBV4-2 with TRBJ1-5; no firm D call. Germline V gene lookup returns CDR1 LGHNA and CDR2 YNFKEQ. With 5 bases removed from V and 5 bases from J, the gap between germline ends came to 7 bases. The CDR3 consists of 12 residues. The CDR3 loop reads CASSSYDQPQHF. CDR3 sequence (DNA): TGTGCCAGCAGCTCTTACGATCAGCCCCAGCATTTT.

The chain recombines TRBV5-4 with TRBJ1-6; no clear D. Germline assignment: CDR1 SGHNT and CDR2 YYREEE (reference sequence). This CDR3 is built from 12 residues. Trimming left V 2 bases short and J 12 bases short, with 9 bases between. The CDR3 DNA reads TGTGCCAGCAGCTTTACGGGTTTACCCCTCCACTTT. Its translation: CASSFTGLPLHF.

The rearrangement links TRBV2 to TRBJ2-3; the D gene is possibly TRBD1 (5 bases). Germline V gene data show CDR1 as SNHLY and CDR2 as FYNNEI. This CDR3 is 14 amino acids long. The V end was cut by 7 bases, the J end by 2 bases, with 13 bases between. The CDR3 protein is CASIDRRPTDTQYF. CDR3 in DNA: TGTGCCAGCATCGACAGAAGGCCCACAGATACGCAGTATTTT.

V is TRBV7-8 and J is TRBJ2-2, with 10 bases lining up with TRBD2. Germline V gene lookup returns CDR1 SGHVS and CDR2 FQNEAQ. The CDR3 length is 17 residues. Trimming removed 2 bases from V and 7 bases from J; junction bases left unmatched: 10. The CDR3 loop is CASSLSASGSKVGELFF. DNA of the CDR3: TGTGCCAGCAGCTTATCGGCTAGCGGGAGTAAGGTCGGGGAGCTGTTTTTT.

The chain is built from TRBV7-9 and TRBJ2-7, with 7 positions matching TRBD1. The germline V gene encodes CDR1 SEHNR and CDR2 FQNEAQ (reference sequence). The CDR3 contains 15 residues. Trimming at V came to 7 bases and at J to 5 bases, leaving 14 bases not matched to a gene. The CDR3 sequence: CASNPDEGALDEQYF. CDR3 nucleotide sequence: TGTGCCAGCAACCCGGATGAGGGGGCTCTGGACGAGCAGTACTTC.

The V call is TRBV6-5, the J call TRBJ2-2; D call uncertain. Between the trimmed V and J ends, which lost 2 bases and 8 bases, there was a span of 9 bases. The CDR3 runs to 13 residues. Germline V gene lookup returns CDR1 MNHEY and CDR2 SVGAGI. The CDR3 DNA follows: TGTGCCAGCAGTTACCTATACATGGGGGAGCTGTTTTTT. This sequence encodes CASSYLYMGELFF.

The V call is TRBV7-8, the J call TRBJ2-1, with unresolved D. CDR3 length: 11 amino acids. The germline V gene has CDR1 SGHVS and CDR2 FQNEAQ. Trimming removed 4 bases from V and 9 bases from J, with 7 bases in between. CDR3 DNA: TGTGCCAGCAGCTCGGGCGGTGAGCAGTTCTTC. Translated: CASSSGGEQFF.

The chain links TRBV10-3 to TRBJ2-2, with 10 bases fitting TRBD2. CDR3 length: 18 amino acids. The junction had 10 bases not matched to a gene; V was cut back by 2 bases and J by 4 bases. Germline values: CDR1 ENHRY, CDR2 SYGVKD. The CDR3 sequence: CAISEGSLAGDGTGELFF. CDR3 sequence (DNA): TGTGCCATCAGTGAGGGATCCCTAGCGGGAGACGGCACCGGGGAGCTGTTTTTT.

This clone occurred once. The CDR3 sequence is CASSGDWVAYEQYF. The DNA of the CDR3 is TGTGCCAGCAGTGGGGACTGGGTCGCCTACGAGCAGTACTTC. V gene TRBV2 combines with J gene TRBJ2-7; tentative D call: TRBD2 (6 bases). In germline, CDR1 is SNHLY, CDR2 FYNNEI. There are 14 residues in the CDR3. Trimming took 4 bases from V and 2 from J, leaving 12 bases between them. The variable domain in full, with the rest retrieved from reference TRBV2 and TRBJ2-7, is EPEVTQTPSHQVTQMGQEVILRCVPISNHLYFYWYRQILGQKVEFLVSFYNNEISEKSEIFDDQFSVERPDGSNFTLKIRSTKLEDSAMYFCASSGDWVAYEQYFGPGTRLTVT.

Concerning this clone: At the DNA level, this CDR3 is encoded by other sequences in the same sample as well. This chain joins TRBV11-2 and TRBJ2-1; D is possibly TRBD1 or TRBD2 (6 bases each). Trimming removed 1 base from V and 11 bases from J, with 9 bases in between. Germline-derived CDR1 and CDR2 are SGHAT and FQNNGV. CDR3 length: 12 amino acids. CDR3 DNA sequence: TGTGCCAGCAGCTTAGCCGGGGGCCAGCAGTTCTTC. Protein: CASSLAGGQQFF.